This TCR beta chain was obtained from a study of control samples from healthy donors and cancer patients. The CDR3 contains 15 residues. Germline V gene data show CDR1 as SGHDN and CDR2 as FVKESK. V was cut by 3 bases and J by 6 bases, with 12 bases left in between. Clones were sequenced by immunoSEQ multiplex PCR, and TCRdb holds only the in-frame ones, with some missing. The sample shows more than 50,000 clones, roughly 85% of them seen only once. This rearrangement joins TRBV14 to TRBJ1-6; weak D call: TRBD1 (5 bases). Sequencing was performed on blood. The TCR comes from a man in his forties or fifties in good health. The CDR3 bases are TGTGCCAGCAGCCAGGCCCGGGGGTCTAATTCACCCCTCCACTTT. Residues: CASSQARGSNSPLHF.